One T cell receptor (beta chain) is described in this entry. Its specificity is unknown. The CDR3 is made up of 18 amino acids. The germline V gene encodes CDR1 LNHNV and CDR2 YYDKDF (reference sequence). The ends lost 0 bases at V and 2 bases at J; junction bases unmatched: 7. The source of the sample is a study of cytomegalovirus exposure and HLA in healthy donors. Study-level results: Serostatus for CMV was the only available immune exposure information. As a later analysis showed, a missense DCLRE1C variant was linked to trimming of TCR beta V- and J-genes. In an earlier analysis, most TCR beta V segments were productive about 87% or about 30% of the time.

The PCR used 60 Vbeta and 13 Jbeta primers. Per the study methods: Around 11 million shared chains were among the 65 million to 85 million unique TCR beta chains that a later analysis counted. Assay: immunoSEQ multiplex PCR; the TCRdb copy retains only in-frame clones and omits some. That table supplies the V and J calls and clone size; D and trimming were determined from the DNA. This table has 90,000 to 100,000 clones, more than 70% appearing once. Material for sequencing was PBMCs. The TCR comes from a female donor in good health and CMV-seronegative. V and J are TRBV15 and TRBJ1-5; 10 bases map to TRBD1. The CDR3 nucleotides are TGTGCCACCAGCAGAGATCTACTCGGGACAGGGGGCAATCAGCCCCAGCATTTT. Translated, it gives CATSRDLLGTGGNQPQHF.